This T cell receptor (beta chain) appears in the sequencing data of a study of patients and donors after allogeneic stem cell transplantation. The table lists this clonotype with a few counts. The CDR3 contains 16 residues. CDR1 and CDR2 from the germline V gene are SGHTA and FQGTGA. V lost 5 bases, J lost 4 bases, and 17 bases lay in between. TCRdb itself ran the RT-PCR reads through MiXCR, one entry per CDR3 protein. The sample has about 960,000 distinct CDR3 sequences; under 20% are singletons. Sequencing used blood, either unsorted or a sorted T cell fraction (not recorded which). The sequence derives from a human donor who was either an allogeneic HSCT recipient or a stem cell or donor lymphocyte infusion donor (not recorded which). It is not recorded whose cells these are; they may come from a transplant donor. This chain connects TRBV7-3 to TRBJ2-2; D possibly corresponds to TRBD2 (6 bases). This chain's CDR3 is CASSPGTPLFTGELFF. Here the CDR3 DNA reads TGTGCCAGCAGCCCCGGGACTCCCCTCTTCACCGGGGAGCTGTTTTTT.